One sample yielded the 23 T cell receptor beta chains listed below, sequenced in a study of cytomegalovirus exposure and HLA in healthy donors. It was with 60 Vbeta and 13 Jbeta primers that the PCR ran. The method was immunoSEQ multiplex PCR; TCRdb's version includes in-frame clones alone and lacks a portion of them. The sample yields about 150,000 clones, approximately 80% seen once. The sequenced material came from PBMCs. These TCRs come from a man aged 35-49 years in good health and CMV-seropositive.

The chain recombines TRBV7-2 with TRBJ2-3; 7 bases line up with TRBD2. The CDR3 consists of 18 residues. With V trimmed by 4 bases and J by 6 bases, 19 bases remained unmatched. The germline gives CDR1 SGHTA, CDR2 FQGNSA. CDR3 bases: TGTGCCAGCAGCTCGTTATTCCGGGACTACCTACCAATGGATACGCAGTATTTT. Amino acids: CASSSLFRDYLPMDTQYF. Full variable domain (missing parts from reference TRBV7-2 and TRBJ2-3): GAGVSQSPSNKVTEKGKDVELRCDPISGHTALYWYRQSLGQGLEFLIYFQGNSAPDKSGLPSDRFSAERTGGSVSTLTIQRTQQEDSAVYLCASSSLFRDYLPMDTQYFGPGTRLTVL.

This clone was seen a handful of times. The chain has TRBV2 and TRBJ2-1, with TRBD1 matching over 10 bases. In germline, CDR1 is SNHLY, CDR2 FYNNEI. V lost 3 bases to trimming and J lost 5 bases; unmatched junction nucleotides: 7. CDR3 size: 16 residues. The DNA of the CDR3 is TGTGCCAGCAGTGATTTGCGGGGACAGGGGCACAATGAGCAGTTCTTC. Its protein product is CASSDLRGQGHNEQFF.

This clone was seen more than once but under ten times. The chain uses TRBV7-2 and TRBJ2-5; 12 positions match TRBD2. With 3 bases clipped from V and 5 bases from J, the junction kept 7 bases outside the gene matches. There are 16 residues in the CDR3. CDR1 is SGHTA and CDR2 is FQGNSA in the germline V gene. The DNA of the CDR3 is TGTGCCAGCAGCTTGAATTCTGGGACTAGCGGGGAGACCCAGTACTTC. As protein: CASSLNSGTSGETQYF.

The V call is TRBV4-3, the J call TRBJ2-3; 9 nucleotides match TRBD2. The V gene end was trimmed by 3 bases and the J gene end by 0 bases; junction bases not matched to a gene: 4. Germline V gives CDR1 LGHNA, CDR2 YSLEER. The length of the CDR3 is 16 residues. The CDR3 reads CASSHGTSTSTDTQYF. The CDR3 DNA sequence: TGCGCCAGCAGCCATGGGACTAGCACTAGCACAGATACGCAGTATTTT.

V usage is TRBV7-3 and J usage is TRBJ2-2, with D hard to call. The CDR3 sequence is 12 residues long. From germline, CDR1 is SGHTA and CDR2 FQGTGA. Between the trimmed V and J ends, which lost 2 bases and 7 bases, there was a span of 5 bases. CDR3 protein: CASSLEVGELFF. CDR3 DNA sequence: TGTGCCAGCAGCTTAGAGGTCGGGGAGCTGTTTTTT.

Comments on this clone: An end of the junction differs from the germline gene, which may be a read error. The CDR3 loop is CASSAPRTGGDVRANGLTF. CDR3 sequence (DNA): TGTGCCAGCAGCGCCCCCCGGACAGGGGGCGATGTTCGGGCCAACGGCCTGACTTTC. J is TRBJ2-6 and V is TRBV11-3; 11 positions agree with TRBD1. This CDR3 comprises 19 residues. Germline CDR1 SGHNT, CDR2 YENEEA.

This chain links TRBV28 with TRBJ1-1, with TRBD1 matching over 7 bases. The junction had 9 bases not matched to a gene; V was cut back by 8 bases and J by 3 bases. The germline V gene encodes CDR1 MDHEN and CDR2 SYDVKM. The CDR3 spans 14 residues. CDR3 nucleotide sequence: TGTGCCAGCCTAAAGGGGGCGACTTACACTGAAGCTTTCTTT. Translated: CASLKGATYTEAFF.

CDR3 DNA: TGTGCCAGCAGCCCCCCTCGGGGGAAAAGAGATTCAACAACTGAAGCTTTCTTT. Translated, it gives CASSPPRGKRDSTTEAFF. This chain uses TRBV5-4 with TRBJ1-1; D may be TRBD1 (5 bases). The CDR3 consists of 18 residues. Germline CDR1 is SGHNT and CDR2 is YYREEE (reference sequence). V shed 4 bases and J shed 5 bases, with 27 bases lying between them.

This clone was observed a handful of times. The chain recombines TRBV2 with TRBJ2-7; TRBD2 matches 11 bases. The CDR3 is 15 amino acids. Unmatched junction bases numbered 6, after V lost 5 bases and J lost 3 bases. CDR1 is SNHLY, CDR2 FYNNEI, per germline. The chain's CDR3 is CASSLTSGSGYEQYF. The CDR3 nucleotides are TGTGCCAGCAGTCTAACTAGCGGGAGTGGCTACGAGCAGTACTTC. Supplemented by reference TRBV2 and TRBJ2-7, the full variable domain reads EPEVTQTPSHQVTQMGQEVILRCVPISNHLYFYWYRQILGQKVEFLVSFYNNEISEKSEIFDDQFSVERPDGSNFTLKIRSTKLEDSAMYFCASSLTSGSGYEQYFGPGTRLTVT.

The V call is TRBV9, the J call TRBJ2-7, with 8 positions matching TRBD1. The germline CDR1 and CDR2 sequences are SGDLS and YYNGEE. The CDR3 has 14 residues. V lost 4 bases to trimming and J lost 1 base; unmatched junction nucleotides: 4. CDR3 sequence reads: CASSPTGGSYEQYF. The CDR3 DNA reads as TGTGCCAGCAGCCCTACAGGGGGGTCCTACGAGCAGTACTTC.

J is TRBJ2-7 and V is TRBV4-3; perhaps TRBD1 as D (8 bases). Germline CDR1 is LGHNA and CDR2 is YSLEER. V was pared by 1 base and J by 2 bases, with 12 bases between. The CDR3 spans 15 residues. The DNA for the CDR3 is TGCGCCAGCAGCCAAGCAACAGGGGGGGCCTACGAGCAGTACTTC. This gives the protein CASSQATGGAYEQYF.

The rearrangement links TRBV19 to TRBJ1-1; no reliable D call. This CDR3 has 14 amino acids. Germline V lookup: CDR1 LNHDA, CDR2 SQIVND (reference sequence). V lost 5 bases to trimming and J lost 1 base, with 11 bases between them. The CDR3: CASSFGTANTEAFF. CDR3 nucleotide sequence: TGTGCCAGTAGTTTCGGTACAGCGAACACTGAAGCTTTCTTT.

The chain combines TRBV5-1 with TRBJ2-7, with 9 bases identical to TRBD2. V dropped 1 base and J dropped 4; count of bases not matched to a gene: 6. In germline, CDR1 is SGHRS, CDR2 YFSETQ. The CDR3 covers 15 residues. The CDR3 protein is CASSLSLAGTYEQYF. The CDR3 DNA is TGCGCCAGCAGCTTGTCCCTAGCGGGAACTTACGAGCAGTACTTC. The variable domain in full, with the rest retrieved from reference TRBV5-1 and TRBJ2-7, is KAGVTQTPRYLIKTRGQQVTLSCSPISGHRSVSWYQQTPGQGLQFLFEYFSETQRNKGNFPGRFSGRQFSNSRSEMNVSTLELGDSALYLCASSLSLAGTYEQYFGPGTRLTVT.

This chain joins TRBV15 and TRBJ1-4; perhaps TRBD1 as D (6 bases). Germline assignment: CDR1 LNHNV and CDR2 YYDKDF (reference sequence). The V end was cut by 3 bases, the J end by 6 bases, with 17 bases between. This CDR3 has 16 residues. Here the CDR3 DNA reads TGTGCCACCAGCAGCGTCCCTCAGGGGACCTATGAAAAACTGTTTTTT. It yields the protein CATSSVPQGTYEKLFF.

The J gene is TRBJ1-1, the V gene TRBV27; TRBD1 agrees at 9 bases. Trimming took 3 bases from V and 3 from J; bases not matched to a gene: 2. The germline V gene encodes CDR1 MNHEY and CDR2 SMNVEV (reference sequence). The CDR3 spans 14 residues. DNA for the CDR3: TGTGCCAGCAGTTTGACAGGGGGGGACACTGAAGCTTTCTTT. It specifies CASSLTGGDTEAFF.

The V and J genes are TRBV2 and TRBJ2-5; no clear D. Germline-derived CDR1 and CDR2 are SNHLY and FYNNEI. CDR3 length equals 16 residues. With 7 bases removed from V and 5 bases from J, the gap between germline ends came to 23 bases. CDR3 nucleotides: TGTGCCAGCAAAAAGACACCGACCGGAATGCATGAGACCCAGTACTTC. This translates into CASKKTPTGMHETQYF. Full variable domain (outside the CDR3, taken from reference TRBV2 and TRBJ2-5): EPEVTQTPSHQVTQMGQEVILRCVPISNHLYFYWYRQILGQKVEFLVSFYNNEISEKSEIFDDQFSVERPDGSNFTLKIRSTKLEDSAMYFCASKKTPTGMHETQYFGPGTRLLVL.

This clone was picked up a small number of times. The chain's CDR3 is CASSIDLRTGGNYGYTF. The DNA for the CDR3 is TGTGCCAGTAGTATAGACCTTCGGACAGGGGGGAACTATGGCTACACCTTC. The V call is TRBV19, the J call TRBJ1-2, with 10 nucleotides matching TRBD1. Germline V gene sequence: CDR1 LNHDA, CDR2 SQIVND (reference sequence). J lost 2 bases, V lost 0 bases, and 6 bases had no gene match. The CDR3 has 17 amino acids.

J is TRBJ2-4 and V is TRBV27, with D possibly TRBD2 on 6 matching bases. The CDR3 loop spans 14 amino acids. Germline CDR1 is MNHEY and CDR2 is SMNVEV (reference sequence). V gave up 3 bases and J gave up 3 bases, with 9 bases separating them. CDR3 DNA sequence: TGTGCCAGCAGTTTGGGGGACTTCAAAAACATTCAGTACTTC. Translation: CASSLGDFKNIQYF.

This sequence joins TRBV19 and TRBJ1-5; D call uncertain. The CDR3 extends over 16 amino acids. In germline, CDR1 is LNHDA, CDR2 SQIVND (reference sequence). Deletions cut 4 bases from V and 0 bases from J, with 13 bases between. CDR3 protein: CASSSRTGDSNQPQHF. The CDR3 bases are TGTGCCAGTAGTAGCCGGACGGGAGATAGCAATCAGCCCCAGCATTTT.

V usage is TRBV6-4 and J usage is TRBJ2-3, with 7 bases that match TRBD1. CDR3 length equals 15 residues. Unmatched junction bases numbered 3, after V lost 1 base and J lost 2 bases. In germline, CDR1 is MRHNA, CDR2 SNTAGT. CDR3 sequence reads: CASSDYGTDTDTQYF. In nucleotides, the CDR3 is TGTGCCAGCAGTGACTATGGGACAGACACAGATACGCAGTATTTT.

The genes are TRBV7-9 and TRBJ1-4, with a weak D call TRBD1 (6 bases). This CDR3 is built from 13 residues. Germline V CDR1 and CDR2: SEHNR, FQNEAQ (reference sequence). Trimming took 7 bases from V and 7 from J, leaving 13 bases between them. This chain's CDR3 is CASTSTGGEKLFF. CDR3 DNA sequence: TGTGCCAGCACCTCGACAGGAGGTGAAAAACTGTTTTTT.

The chain employs TRBV5-1 and TRBJ2-2; 7 bases align to TRBD2. Losses at the gene ends were 4 bases for V and 4 bases for J; bases not matched to a gene: 4. The CDR3 spans 14 residues. CDR1 and CDR2 from the germline V gene are SGHRS and YFSETQ. The CDR3 loop reads CASSTGTTTGELFF. The CDR3 DNA reads TGCGCCAGCAGCACCGGGACTACCACCGGGGAGCTGTTTTTT.

A few counts support this clone. The chain has TRBV5-5 and TRBJ2-1, with 7 bases identical to TRBD1. Trimming cost V 4 bases and J 5 bases; bases outside gene matches: 3. This CDR3 is built from 13 residues. The V gene's germline CDR1 is SGHKS and CDR2 YYEKEE (reference sequence). In nucleotides, the CDR3 is TGTGCCAGCAGCCTCACAGGGGACAATGAGCAGTTCTTC. This sequence encodes CASSLTGDNEQFF.